This T cell receptor beta chain was retrieved from a study of blood T cell repertoires in COVID-19. Study details: The United States, Italy and Spain supplied acute and convalescent COVID-19 samples. The analysed material was cDNA or gDNA that came from T cells, B-cell-depleted T cells, or PBMCs.

This CDR3 spans 14 amino acids. V was shortened by 0 bases and J by 2 bases, with 7 bases between the two germline ends. In germline, CDR1 is MNHEY, CDR2 SVGAGI. Authors' data handling: Reference gene primer amplification in the assay estimated nucleated cell counts. Generated by immunoSEQ multiplex PCR, the TCRdb table keeps only in-frame clones and is missing some. V, J and clone size are those of that table, while D and trimming were read from the DNA. The sample carries 200,000 to 250,000 clones, around 87% recorded once. This TCR derives from a man between 60 and 75 years old with acute or convalescent COVID-19. Material for sequencing was peripheral blood. The rearrangement joins TRBV6-5 to TRBJ2-5, with D uncertain. For the CDR3, the DNA is TGTGCCAGCAGTTACTCGGGCAGACAAGAGACCCAGTACTTC. It encodes CASSYSGRQETQYF.